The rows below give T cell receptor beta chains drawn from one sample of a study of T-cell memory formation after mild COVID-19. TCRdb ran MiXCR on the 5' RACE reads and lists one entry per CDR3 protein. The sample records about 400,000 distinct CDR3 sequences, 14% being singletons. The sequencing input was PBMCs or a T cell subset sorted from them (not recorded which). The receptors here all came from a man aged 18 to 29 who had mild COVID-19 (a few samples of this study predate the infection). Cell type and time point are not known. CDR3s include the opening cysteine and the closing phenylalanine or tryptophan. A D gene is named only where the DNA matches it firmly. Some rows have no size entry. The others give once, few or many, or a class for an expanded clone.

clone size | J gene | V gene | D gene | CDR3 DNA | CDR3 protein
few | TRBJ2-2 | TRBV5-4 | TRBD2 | TGTGCCCAAGGGAGGGACCCGAACACCGGGGAGCTGTTTTTT | CAQGRDPNTGELFF
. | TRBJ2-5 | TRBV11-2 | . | TGTGCCAGCAGCTTAGGTGTCAGTTCACAAGAGACCCAGTACTTC | CASSLGVSSQETQYF
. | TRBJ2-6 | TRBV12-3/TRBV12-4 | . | TGTGCCAGCAGTTCGGCGGCCTACTCTGGGGCCAACGTCCTGACTTTC | CASSSAAYSGANVLTF
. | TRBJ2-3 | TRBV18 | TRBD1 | TGTGCCAGCTCACCCGGGACAGGGAAAGATACGCAGTATTTT | CASSPGTGKDTQYF
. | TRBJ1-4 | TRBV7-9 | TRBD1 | TGTGCCAGCAGCTCACTACCCGGGACAGCTAATGAAAAACTGTTTTTT | CASSSLPGTANEKLFF
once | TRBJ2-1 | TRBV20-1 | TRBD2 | TGCAGTGCTAGAGGGGGTAGCGGGACCTACAATGAGCAGTTCTTC | CSARGGSGTYNEQFF
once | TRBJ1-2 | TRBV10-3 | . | TGTGCCATCAGTGTTACCGGGGACGGCTATGGCTACACCTTC | CAISVTGDGYGYTF
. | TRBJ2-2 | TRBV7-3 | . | TGTGCCAGCAGCTTAGACGCTGCGGGGGAGCTGTTTTTT | CASSLDAAGELFF
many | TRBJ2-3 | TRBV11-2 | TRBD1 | TGTGCCAGCAGCCATAAAGGGGGCTCTAGCACAGATACGCAGTATTTT | CASSHKGGSSTDTQYF
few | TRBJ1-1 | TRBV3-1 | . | TGTGCCAGCAGCCAAGATTTTCGGAACACTGAAGCTTTCTTT | CASSQDFRNTEAFF
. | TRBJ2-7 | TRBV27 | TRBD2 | TGTGCCAGCAGTTTATGGGGGGGTTCCTTTGACGAGCAGTACTTC | CASSLWGGSFDEQYF
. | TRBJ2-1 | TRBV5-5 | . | TGTGCCAGCAGCTGGGTCTCGGGACACAATGAGCAGTTCTTC | CASSWVSGHNEQFF
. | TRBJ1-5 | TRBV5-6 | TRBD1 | TGTGCCAGCAGCTTGGCCGGGACAGGGTATCAGCCCCAGCATTTT | CASSLAGTGYQPQHF
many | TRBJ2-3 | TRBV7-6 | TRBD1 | TGTGCCAGCAGCTCGGTGGACCAGGGGGAGAAGTATTTT | CASSSVDQGEKYF
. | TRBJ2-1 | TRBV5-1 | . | TGCGCCAGCAGCCACTTTAGGAATGAGCAGTTCTTC | CASSHFRNEQFF
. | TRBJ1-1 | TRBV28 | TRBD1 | TGTGCCAGCAGTTTCTCTGGACAGGGCGCCGACACTGAAGCTTTCTTT | CASSFSGQGADTEAFF
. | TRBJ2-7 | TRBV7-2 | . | TGTGCCAGCAGCTTAGACAGGGCCGTCTCCTACGAGCAGTACTTC | CASSLDRAVSYEQYF
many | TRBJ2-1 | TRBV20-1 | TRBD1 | TGCATCCCGGGACAGGTTAACTACAATGAGCAGTTCTTC | CIPGQVNYNEQFF
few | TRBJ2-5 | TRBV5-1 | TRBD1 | TGCGCCAGCCGAAGAGACGGGACAGAGAAAGAGACCCAGTACTTC | CASRRDGTEKETQYF
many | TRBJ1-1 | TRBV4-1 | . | TGCGCCAGCAGCAAGAGACAGGAGTATGAAGCTTTCTTT | CASSKRQEYEAFF
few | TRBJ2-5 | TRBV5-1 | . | TGCGCCAGCAGCTTGAGCTTGCAGGGACAAGAGACCCAGTACTTC | CASSLSLQGQETQYF
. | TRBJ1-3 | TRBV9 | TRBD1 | TGTGCCAGCAGCACAACGGACAGGGCGTCTGGAAACACCATATATTTT | CASSTTDRASGNTIYF
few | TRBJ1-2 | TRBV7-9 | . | TGTGCCAGCAGCTACGCCGGGGCCCTAGTCCATGGCTACACCTTC | CASSYAGALVHGYTF
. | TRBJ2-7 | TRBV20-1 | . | TGCAGTGCTAGAGACGTTCGGGCAGGCGCGGACGAGCAGTACTTC | CSARDVRAGADEQYF
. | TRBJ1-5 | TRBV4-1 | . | TGCGCCAGCAGCCAAGATACTAGAGTCAATCAGCCCCAGCATTTT | CASSQDTRVNQPQHF
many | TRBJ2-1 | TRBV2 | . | TGTGCCAGCAGTGAAGCGCGAGAGTTACTAGCCTGGTTCTTC | CASSEARELLAWFF
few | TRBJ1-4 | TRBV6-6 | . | TGTGCCAGCAGTTTGGTTTCCTTTACTAATGAAAAACTGTTTTTT | CASSLVSFTNEKLFF
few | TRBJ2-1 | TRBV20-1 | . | TGCAGTGCTAGAGACCAGAGAGTCGGGGGTTACAATGAGCAGTTCTTC | CSARDQRVGGYNEQFF
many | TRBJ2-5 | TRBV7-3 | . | TGTGCCAGCAGCCCCAACGGGGGACAAGAGACCCAGTACTTC | CASSPNGGQETQYF
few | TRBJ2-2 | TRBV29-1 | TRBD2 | TGCAGCGTTGGGACTAGCGGGGCTGTCGCCGGGGAGCTGTTTTTT | CSVGTSGAVAGELFF
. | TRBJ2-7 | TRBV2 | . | TGTGCCAGCAGGGGGGTCAGCGGGGAGCAGTACTTC | CASRGVSGEQYF
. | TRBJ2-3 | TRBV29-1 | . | TGCAGCGTTGGGGGGACTAGGGGGCTTCGCGATACGCAGTATTTT | CSVGGTRGLRDTQYF
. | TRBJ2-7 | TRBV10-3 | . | TGTGCCATCAGTGAGAATGTCAGGGTCCTCACCGGCGAGCAGTACTTC | CAISENVRVLTGEQYF
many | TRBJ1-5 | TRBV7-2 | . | TGTGCCAGCAGCTTAGGGCAGTATCAGCCCCAGCATTTT | CASSLGQYQPQHF
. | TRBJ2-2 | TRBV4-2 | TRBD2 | TGTGCCAGCAGCCAACCGGGACTAGTAGTAACCGGGGAGCTGTTTTTT | CASSQPGLVVTGELFF
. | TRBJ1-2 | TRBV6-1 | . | TGTGCCAGCAACCAGGACCAACTGAGGGGATATGGCTACACCTTC | CASNQDQLRGYGYTF
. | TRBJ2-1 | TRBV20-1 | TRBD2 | TGCAGTGCTAGAGATGGCCCGGGGGGGGGTCACAATGAGCAGTTCTTC | CSARDGPGGGHNEQFF
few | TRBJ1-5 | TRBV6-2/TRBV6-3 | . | TGTGCCAGCAGTTGGATGACCGGCGTCGGCAATCAGCCCCAGCATTTT | CASSWMTGVGNQPQHF
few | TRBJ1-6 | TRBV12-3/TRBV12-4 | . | TGTGCCAGCAGTTTAGGGACAAAACCCCTCCACTTT | CASSLGTKPLHF
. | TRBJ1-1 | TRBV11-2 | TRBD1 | TGTGCCAGCAGCCCGTACACAGGGGGGGACACTGAAGCTTTCTTT | CASSPYTGGDTEAFF
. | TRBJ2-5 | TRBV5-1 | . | TGCGCCAGCAGTTTCCGGACAGTCCAAGAGACCCAGTACTTC | CASSFRTVQETQYF
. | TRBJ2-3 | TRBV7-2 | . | TGTGCCAGCAGCGCATATCACGTCACAGATACGCAGTATTTT | CASSAYHVTDTQYF
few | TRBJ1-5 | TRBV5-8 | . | TGTGCCAGCAGCCTATTCGACGGAAACAATCAGCCCCAGCATTTT | CASSLFDGNNQPQHF
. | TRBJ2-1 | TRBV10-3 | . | TGTGCCACCTCTAGGGGGGGGGCCTTATTGAATGAGCAGTTCTTC | CATSRGGALLNEQFF
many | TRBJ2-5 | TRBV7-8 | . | TGTGCCAGCAGCCGAGGGAACATAGCGGAGACCCAGTACTTC | CASSRGNIAETQYF
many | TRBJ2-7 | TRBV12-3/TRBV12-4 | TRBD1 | TGTGCCAGCAGTCGGGACAGGGCTTACTACGAGCAGTACTTC | CASSRDRAYYEQYF
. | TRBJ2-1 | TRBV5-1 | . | TGCGCCAGCTCCCGGGGCAGGGGAAAAAATGAGCAGTTCTTC | CASSRGRGKNEQFF
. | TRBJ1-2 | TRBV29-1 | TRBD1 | TGCAGCGTTGATGGGGGGACAGCGGACGACTATGGCTACACCTTC | CSVDGGTADDYGYTF
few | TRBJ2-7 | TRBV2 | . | TGTGCCAGCAGTTATGACAGGAAGCAGTACTTC | CASSYDRKQYF
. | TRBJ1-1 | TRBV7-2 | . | TGTGCCAGCAGCTTTGCCGACCGTCGAGCTTTCTTT | CASSFADRRAFF